Listed below are T cell receptor beta chains from one sample, sequenced in a study of T cells in localized non-small cell lung cancer. Only in-frame clones appear in the TCRdb table, and some are missing; sequencing was by immunoSEQ multiplex PCR. The repertoire holds 58,000 or so clones, with roughly 90% as singletons. The sample was peripheral blood, taken before any cancer treatment. Receptors originate from a woman between 35 and 70 years old with stage I lung adenocarcinoma. CDR3s include the opening cysteine and the closing phenylalanine or tryptophan. Each record gives: clone size, J gene, V gene, D gene, CDR3 protein, CDR3 DNA. The D gene is left open where the match is weak. Size tells how often a clone was seen (once, few, many) or the class of an expanded clone, and some rows leave it out.

clone_size: .; j_call: TRBJ1-1; v_call: TRBV27; d_call: .; cdr3_aa: CASSLAPTAEAFF; cdr3_nt: TGTGCCAGCAGCTTGGCCCCAACGGCTGAAGCTTTCTTT
clone_size: .; j_call: TRBJ1-4; v_call: TRBV28; d_call: TRBD1; cdr3_aa: CASSGTGGGEKLFF; cdr3_nt: TGTGCCAGTTCGGGGACAGGGGGCGGTGAAAAACTGTTTTTT
clone_size: .; j_call: TRBJ1-2; v_call: TRBV29-1; d_call: TRBD1; cdr3_aa: CSVGTASNYGYTF; cdr3_nt: TGCAGCGTGGGGACAGCCTCTAACTATGGCTACACCTTC
clone_size: .; j_call: TRBJ2-1; v_call: TRBV7-2; d_call: .; cdr3_aa: CASSWQGGDEQFF; cdr3_nt: TGTGCCAGCAGCTGGCAGGGGGGCGATGAGCAGTTCTTC
clone_size: .; j_call: TRBJ2-7; v_call: TRBV5-1; d_call: TRBD1; cdr3_aa: CASSLGQGGEQYF; cdr3_nt: TGCGCCAGCAGCTTGGGACAGGGGGGAGAGCAGTACTTC
clone_size: .; j_call: TRBJ1-4; v_call: TRBV9; d_call: .; cdr3_aa: CASSVVPAEKLFF; cdr3_nt: TGTGCCAGCAGCGTAGTTCCCGCTGAAAAACTGTTTTTT
clone_size: .; j_call: TRBJ2-3; v_call: TRBV7-2; d_call: TRBD2; cdr3_aa: CASSPGLATDTQYF; cdr3_nt: TGTGCCAGCAGCCCCGGACTAGCGACAGATACGCAGTATTTT
clone_size: .; j_call: TRBJ1-4; v_call: TRBV7-9; d_call: TRBD1; cdr3_aa: CASSDPRGPNEKLFF; cdr3_nt: TGTGCCAGCAGCGACCCCAGGGGGCCTAATGAAAAACTGTTTTTT
clone_size: .; j_call: TRBJ1-1; v_call: TRBV28; d_call: .; cdr3_aa: CASSWSMRGTEAFF; cdr3_nt: TGTGCCAGCTCCTGGAGCATGAGAGGCACTGAAGCTTTCTTT
clone_size: .; j_call: TRBJ2-7; v_call: TRBV9; d_call: .; cdr3_aa: CASSVDQRAEQYF; cdr3_nt: TGTGCCAGCAGCGTAGATCAGCGGGCCGAGCAGTACTTC
clone_size: .; j_call: TRBJ2-2; v_call: TRBV5-1; d_call: TRBD2; cdr3_aa: CASSPGGHLITGELFF; cdr3_nt: TGCGCCAGCAGCCCGGGGGGGCACCTGATAACCGGGGAGCTGTTTTTT
clone_size: .; j_call: TRBJ2-1; v_call: TRBV7-2; d_call: TRBD2; cdr3_aa: CASSLAREGWNEQFF; cdr3_nt: TGTGCCAGCAGCTTAGCGCGGGAGGGCTGGAATGAGCAGTTCTTC
clone_size: .; j_call: TRBJ2-3; v_call: TRBV7-2; d_call: .; cdr3_aa: CASSPEAGTDTQYF; cdr3_nt: TGTGCCAGCAGCCCTGAGGCTGGCACAGATACGCAGTATTTT
clone_size: .; j_call: TRBJ2-3; v_call: TRBV30; d_call: .; cdr3_aa: CAWSPKEGARADTQYF; cdr3_nt: TGTGCCTGGAGTCCGAAGGAGGGAGCTCGCGCAGATACGCAGTATTTT
clone_size: .; j_call: TRBJ1-2; v_call: TRBV18; d_call: TRBD1; cdr3_aa: CASSPTGQGYGYTF; cdr3_nt: TGTGCCAGCTCACCAACGGGACAGGGATATGGCTACACCTTC
clone_size: .; j_call: TRBJ2-3; v_call: TRBV7-9; d_call: TRBD2; cdr3_aa: CASSSLPVSGAFADTQYF; cdr3_nt: TGTGCCAGCAGCTCATTACCTGTGAGCGGGGCTTTCGCAGATACGCAGTATTTT
clone_size: .; j_call: TRBJ1-1; v_call: TRBV28; d_call: TRBD1; cdr3_aa: CASSLGTGHTEAFF; cdr3_nt: TGTGCCAGCAGTTTAGGGACAGGGCACACTGAAGCTTTCTTT
clone_size: .; j_call: TRBJ2-5; v_call: TRBV27; d_call: TRBD2; cdr3_aa: CASSGGGRGQYF; cdr3_nt: TGTGCCAGCAGTGGGGGCGGGAGGGGGCAGTACTTC
clone_size: .; j_call: TRBJ2-5; v_call: TRBV6-6; d_call: TRBD2; cdr3_aa: CASSYSSLADETQYF; cdr3_nt: TGTGCCAGCAGTTACTCGAGTCTAGCGGATGAGACCCAGTACTTC
clone_size: few; j_call: TRBJ1-1; v_call: TRBV19; d_call: .; cdr3_aa: CATGGGLDRTGTEAFF; cdr3_nt: TGTGCCACCGGGGGGGGATTAGACAGGACTGGGACTGAAGCTTTCTTT
clone_size: few; j_call: TRBJ1-2; v_call: TRBV10-1; d_call: .; cdr3_aa: CASSGGLGGYTF; cdr3_nt: TGCGCCAGCAGTGGAGGACTAGGTGGCTACACCTTC
clone_size: .; j_call: TRBJ1-2; v_call: TRBV27; d_call: TRBD1; cdr3_aa: CASSLTGETPYGYTF; cdr3_nt: TGTGCCAGCAGTTTAACAGGGGAAACCCCCTATGGCTACACCTTC
clone_size: .; j_call: TRBJ2-7; v_call: TRBV7-2; d_call: TRBD2; cdr3_aa: CASSFLTSRGEQYF; cdr3_nt: TGTGCCAGCAGCTTTCTGACTAGCCGGGGCGAGCAGTACTTC
clone_size: .; j_call: TRBJ1-2; v_call: TRBV9; d_call: TRBD1; cdr3_aa: CASSVGQGYGYTF; cdr3_nt: TGTGCCAGCAGCGTCGGACAGGGGTATGGCTACACCTTC
clone_size: .; j_call: TRBJ2-7; v_call: TRBV6-6; d_call: .; cdr3_aa: CASRLLSKAEQYF; cdr3_nt: TGTGCCAGCAGGCTGCTTTCCAAGGCGGAGCAGTACTTC
clone_size: .; j_call: TRBJ2-7; v_call: TRBV18; d_call: .; cdr3_aa: CASSPPSGRGYEQYF; cdr3_nt: TGTGCCAGCTCACCACCCTCCGGGAGAGGATACGAGCAGTACTTC
clone_size: .; j_call: TRBJ2-7; v_call: TRBV10-3; d_call: .; cdr3_aa: CAISEGRGGEEQYF; cdr3_nt: TGTGCCATCAGTGAGGGGCGGGGTGGCGAGGAGCAGTACTTC
clone_size: .; j_call: TRBJ1-3; v_call: TRBV29-1; d_call: TRBD1; cdr3_aa: CSVETGGNTIYF; cdr3_nt: TGCAGCGTTGAGACAGGGGGAAACACCATATATTTT
clone_size: .; j_call: TRBJ2-1; v_call: TRBV4-1; d_call: TRBD2; cdr3_aa: CASSQDVLAGGPSYNEQFF; cdr3_nt: TGCGCCAGCAGCCAAGATGTACTAGCGGGGGGACCGTCCTACAATGAGCAGTTCTTC